The 24 T cell receptor beta chains listed next were all sequenced from one sample in a study of T cell repertoires in cytomegalovirus infection (dated by TCRdb to the late 2010s). For these TCRs, the target antigens are not known. For sequencing, an Illumina HiSeq 1500 was employed. The raw public reads went through TCRdb reprocessing: fastp at Q25, MiXCR clone calling, in-frame beta chains kept. Identical CDR3 proteins give one entry, which carries the most common genes and DNA. The sample table lists around 900,000 distinct CDR3 sequences, around 29% of them with a count of one. The ten largest clones capture more than 12% of the sample. The sample's treatment or condition, from its label and the paper: in vitro stimulation with specific CMV peptide epitopes to enrich CMV-specific T cells. This specimen was cultured CD8+ T cells from PBMCs, taken from culture after CMV antigen stimulation. These TCRs come from a human donor in good health (CMV status not recorded). Some clones in this sample may be carry-over from other donors' samples.

This clonotype came up a few times. The V and J genes are TRBV4-1 and TRBJ1-6; D is unclear. CDR3 length equals 13 residues. The germline gives CDR1 MGHRA, CDR2 YSYEKL. V lost 4 bases, J lost 11 bases, and 12 bases lay in between. The chain's CDR3 is CASSLRIRAPLHF. The CDR3 nucleotides are TGCGCCAGCAGCCTCAGGATACGGGCACCCCTCCACTTT.

This clonotype was counted only a few times. The chain employs TRBV7-3 and TRBJ2-1, with D perhaps matching TRBD2 (7 bases). From germline, CDR1 is SGHTA and CDR2 FQGTGA. Deletions cut 5 bases from V and 5 bases from J, with 16 bases between. This CDR3 has 15 amino acids. The CDR3 coding sequence is TGTGCCAGCAGCCCGCGGGGAGGGGGGCACAATGAGCAGTTCTTC. It yields the protein CASSPRGGGHNEQFF.

J is TRBJ2-7 and V is TRBV7-9, with D possibly being TRBD1 (6 bases). The germline V gene encodes CDR1 SEHNR and CDR2 FQNEAQ (reference sequence). This CDR3 comprises 12 residues. The V gene lost 4 bases and the J gene lost 6 bases, with 10 bases spanning the gap. The DNA for the CDR3 is TGTGCCAGCAGCTCACAGGGTGGCGAGCAGTACGTC. Protein product: CASSSQGGEQYV.

The J gene is TRBJ2-1, the V gene TRBV20-1; D may match TRBD1 or TRBD2 (7 bases each). Germline V gene data show CDR1 as DFQATT and CDR2 as SNEGSKA (reference sequence). This CDR3 region has 16 residues. V dropped 8 bases and J dropped 12 bases, with 32 bases sitting between them. The CDR3 region has the DNA TGCAGTTTAGGGGGCCCGGGGGGTCGCGGGGACCCATCGCAGTTCTTC. This gives the protein CSLGGPGGRGDPSQFF.

This clonotype has ten or more counts. The chain couples TRBV2 to TRBJ2-1; TRBD2 matches 9 bases. After removal of 9 bases from V and 4 bases from J, the junction contained 22 bases not matched to a gene. The CDR3 consists of 19 residues. Germline V gives CDR1 SNHLY, CDR2 FYNNEI. CDR3 protein: CARTPRAGRQRGAYNEQFF. In DNA, the CDR3 is TGTGCCAGGACACCCAGGGCAGGGCGACAGCGGGGGGCGTACAATGAGCAGTTCTTC.

The chain is built from TRBV19 and TRBJ1-4; D gene uncertain. The CDR3 runs to 13 residues. Trimming took off 6 bases at V and 4 bases at J, with 9 bases between the two ends. CDR1 is LNHDA and CDR2 is SQIVND in the germline V gene (reference sequence). The CDR3 reads CASRYVLNEKLFF. The CDR3 nucleotides are TGTGCCAGTAGATACGTCCTTAATGAAAAACTGTTTTTT.

V is TRBV14 and J is TRBJ1-3; 9 positions match TRBD1. V dropped 0 bases and J dropped 3; count of bases not matched to a gene: 3. The CDR3 is made up of 16 amino acids. Germline values: CDR1 SGHDN, CDR2 FVKESK. The CDR3: CASSQDTGGVGNTIYF. CDR3 bases: TGTGCCAGCAGCCAAGACACAGGGGGCGTTGGAAACACCATATATTTT.

This clonotype was counted between two and nine times. The V and J genes are TRBV6-1 and TRBJ1-5; no clear D gene. V lost 3 bases and J 4 bases, leaving 7 bases between the germline ends. CDR1 MNHNS and CDR2 SASEGT come from the germline V gene. The CDR3 runs 13 residues. The CDR3 protein is CASSDQVNQPQHF. CDR3 DNA: TGTGCCAGCAGTGATCAGGTTAATCAGCCCCAGCATTTT.

At least ten counts were recorded for this clonotype. The chain recombines TRBV5-1 with TRBJ1-1; D unclear. Trimming stripped 4 bases from V and 5 bases from J, with 15 bases between. Germline V gene sequence: CDR1 SGHRS, CDR2 YFSETQ. The CDR3 loop spans 14 amino acids. CDR3 bases: TGCGCCAGCAGCCCGGACGGGCGAAGGACTGAAGCTTTCTTT. This encodes CASSPDGRRTEAFF.

This clonotype was detected ten times or more. This chain joins TRBV7-2 and TRBJ1-5, with 7 bases fitting TRBD1. The CDR3 contains 15 residues. The germline gives CDR1 SGHTA, CDR2 FQGNSA. The junction had 3 bases not matched to a gene; V was cut back by 2 bases and J by 2 bases. The CDR3 protein is CASSLYTGGNQPQHF. The DNA for the CDR3 is TGTGCCAGCAGCTTATACACAGGGGGCAATCAGCCCCAGCATTTT.

By frequency in the sample, this clonotype is medium-sized. The chain joins TRBV7-8 to TRBJ1-1, with TRBD1 identical over 7 bases. The CDR3 extends over 14 amino acids. After removal of 5 bases from V and 0 bases from J, the junction contained 3 bases not matched to a gene. CDR1 and CDR2 from the germline V gene are SGHVS and FQNEAQ. The CDR3 nucleotides read TGTGCCAGCAGCGCGACAGGGCTGAACACTGAAGCTTTCTTT. Its translation is CASSATGLNTEAFF.

The chain employs TRBV4-3 and TRBJ2-3, with TRBD2 as a possible D gene (6 bases). Germline-derived CDR1 and CDR2 are LGHNA and YSLEER. V lost 4 bases and J lost 3, with 20 bases in between. The CDR3 spans 17 residues. The CDR3 sequence is CASSPGREVWRTDTQYF. CDR3 DNA: TGCGCCAGCAGCCCAGGGCGGGAAGTTTGGCGGACAGATACGCAGTATTTT.

This clonotype appeared many times. CDR3 sequence (DNA): TGTGCCAGCAGCTTAGCAGACACCTACACCGGGGAGCTGTTTTTT. Protein: CASSLADTYTGELFF. The chain carries TRBV7-2 and TRBJ2-2, with D unclear. The germline V and J ends were trimmed by 0 bases and 3 bases, with 8 bases remaining between them. From germline, CDR1 is SGHTA and CDR2 FQGNSA. The length of the CDR3 is 15 residues.

The V call is TRBV12-5, the J call TRBJ2-1; D unresolved. Germline V lookup: CDR1 LGHNT, CDR2 FRNRAP. The CDR3 sequence is 16 residues long. V lost 1 base and J lost 2, with 12 bases in between. The CDR3: CASGLGPESTYNEQFF. The CDR3 DNA sequence: TGTGCTAGTGGTTTGGGCCCAGAATCTACCTACAATGAGCAGTTCTTC.

There are many counts of this clonotype. Its ends do not fully match the called genes, so a read error is possible. The chain recombines TRBV7-2 with TRBJ2-4, with D tentatively TRBD1 (5 bases). The CDR3 length is 11 residues. CDR1 SGHTA and CDR2 FQGNSA come from the germline V gene. The CDR3 bases are TGTGCCAGCAGCTTAGGCAGGGAAGCCAACTTC. Translating it yields CASSLGREANF.

J is TRBJ1-4 and V is TRBV18; D is uncertain. The CDR3 contains 15 residues. Between the trimmed V and J ends, which lost 3 bases and 0 bases, there was a span of 8 bases. In germline, CDR1 is KGHSH, CDR2 LQKENI. The CDR3 is CASSPADPTNEKLFF. CDR3 DNA sequence: TGTGCCAGCTCACCCGCGGACCCAACTAATGAAAAACTGTTTTTT.

This clonotype was detected only a few times. V is TRBV28 and J is TRBJ2-1, with D uncertain. Trimming cost V 4 bases and J 2 bases, with 12 bases left between them. CDR3 size: 15 residues. Per germline, CDR1 MDHEN and CDR2 SYDVKM. The chain's CDR3 is CASSSRTVAYNEQFF. CDR3 nucleotides: TGTGCCAGCAGTTCTCGGACGGTAGCCTACAATGAGCAGTTCTTC.

This clonotype was recorded many times. V is TRBV6-5 and J is TRBJ1-1; D perhaps matches TRBD1 (5 bases). Germline CDR1 is MNHEY and CDR2 is SVGAGI. CDR3 size: 12 residues. Trimming left V 11 bases short and J 1 base short, with 11 bases between. As DNA, the CDR3 is TGTGCCTCTGCGGGGGGGAACACTGAAGCTTTCTTT. Its translation: CASAGGNTEAFF.

This clonotype was counted many times. DNA for the CDR3: TGTGCCAGCAGTTTAGGAGGCAATGAAGCTTTCTTT. Residues: CASSLGGNEAFF. The chain couples TRBV12-3 or TRBV12-4 to TRBJ1-1; unclear D gene. V was shortened by 1 base and J by 7 bases, with 7 bases between the two germline ends. This CDR3 is 12 amino acids long.

Worth noting for this clonotype: One end of the junction is discordant with germline, which a read error may explain. The chain uses TRBV28 and TRBJ1-2; 9 nucleotides align to TRBD1. The CDR3 sequence is 20 residues long. The germline CDR1 and CDR2 sequences are MDHEN and SYDVKM. The CDR3 is CATQLAVLRDRAIAKYGYTF. CDR3 nucleotides: TGTGCCACGCAGTTAGCTGTCCTCCGGGACAGGGCCATAGCTAAATATGGCTACACCTTC.

The rearrangement links TRBV28 to TRBJ2-4, with D possibly being TRBD1 or TRBD2 (6 bases each). V dropped 2 bases and J dropped 0 bases, with 17 bases sitting between them. Germline CDR1 is MDHEN and CDR2 is SYDVKM. This CDR3 comprises 18 residues. The chain's CDR3 is CASSLPYRGALAKNIQYF. The CDR3 coding sequence is TGTGCCAGCAGTTTACCTTATAGGGGGGCCCTAGCCAAAAACATTCAGTACTTC.

Note on this clonotype: One end of the junction does not line up with germline, which may come from a read error. This chain connects TRBV12-3 or TRBV12-4 to TRBJ2-7; 9 nucleotides line up with TRBD2. There are 15 residues in the CDR3. The CDR3 nucleotides are TGTGTCAGCAGCCCTGGGCCTAGCGGGGTCTACGAGCAGTACTTC. Translating it yields CVSSPGPSGVYEQYF.

The chain recombines TRBV6-1 with TRBJ2-5, with 7 bases lining up with TRBD2. The CDR3 consists of 16 residues. Per germline, CDR1 MNHNS and CDR2 SASEGT. With 3 bases clipped from V and 3 bases from J, the junction kept 10 bases outside the gene matches. The CDR3 bases are TGTGCCAGCAGTGACCCATTAGCGGGCCAAAAAGAGACCCAGTACTTC. It is translated as CASSDPLAGQKETQYF.

This clonotype was picked up a small number of times. This chain links TRBV12-3 or TRBV12-4 with TRBJ2-7, with TRBD2 identical over 9 bases. The CDR3 consists of 15 residues. The V gene end was trimmed by 6 bases and the J gene end by 0 bases; junction bases not matched to a gene: 6. The CDR3 coding sequence is TGTGCCAGCAGCCTCCGGCGGGAGGGCTCCTACGAGCAGTACTTC. It codes for CASSLRREGSYEQYF.